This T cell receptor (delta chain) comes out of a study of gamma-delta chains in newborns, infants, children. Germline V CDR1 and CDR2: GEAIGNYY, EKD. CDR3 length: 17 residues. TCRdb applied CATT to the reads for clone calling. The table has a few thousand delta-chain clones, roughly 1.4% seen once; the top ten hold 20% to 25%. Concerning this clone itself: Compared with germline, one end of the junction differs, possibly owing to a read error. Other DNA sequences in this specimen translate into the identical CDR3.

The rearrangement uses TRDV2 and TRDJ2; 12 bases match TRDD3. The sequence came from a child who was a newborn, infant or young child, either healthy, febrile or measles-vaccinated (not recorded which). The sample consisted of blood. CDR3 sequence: CACDTDWGILLTAQLFF. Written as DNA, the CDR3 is TGTGCCTGTGACACCGACTGGGGGATACTGTTGACCGCACAACTCTTCTTT.